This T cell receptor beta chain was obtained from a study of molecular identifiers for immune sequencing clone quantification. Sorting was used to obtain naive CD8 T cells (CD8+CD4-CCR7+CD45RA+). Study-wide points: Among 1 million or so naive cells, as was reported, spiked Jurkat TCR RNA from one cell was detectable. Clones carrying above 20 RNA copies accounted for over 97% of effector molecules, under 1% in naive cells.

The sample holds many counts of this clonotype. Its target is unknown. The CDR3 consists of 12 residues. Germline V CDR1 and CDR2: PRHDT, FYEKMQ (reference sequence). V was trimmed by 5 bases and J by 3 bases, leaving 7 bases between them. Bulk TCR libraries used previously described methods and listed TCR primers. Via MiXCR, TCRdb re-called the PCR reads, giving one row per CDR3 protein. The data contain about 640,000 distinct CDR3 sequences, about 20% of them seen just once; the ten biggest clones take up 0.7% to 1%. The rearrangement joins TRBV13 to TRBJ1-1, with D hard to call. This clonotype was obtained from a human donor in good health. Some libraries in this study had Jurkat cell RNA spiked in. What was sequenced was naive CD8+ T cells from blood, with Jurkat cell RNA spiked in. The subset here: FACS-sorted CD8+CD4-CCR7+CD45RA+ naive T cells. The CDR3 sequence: CASSPEDTEAFF. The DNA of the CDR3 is TGTGCCAGCAGCCCCGAGGACACTGAAGCTTTCTTT.